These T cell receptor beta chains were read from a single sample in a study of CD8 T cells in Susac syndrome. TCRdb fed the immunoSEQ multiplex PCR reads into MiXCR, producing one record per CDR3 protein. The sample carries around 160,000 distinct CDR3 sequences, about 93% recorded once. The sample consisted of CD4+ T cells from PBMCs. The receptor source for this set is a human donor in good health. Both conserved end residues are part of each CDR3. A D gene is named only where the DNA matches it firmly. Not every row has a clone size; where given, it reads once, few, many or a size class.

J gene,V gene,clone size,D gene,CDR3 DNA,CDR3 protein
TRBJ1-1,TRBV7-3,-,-,TGTGCCAGCAGCTTAGGCCAGGGCAGTAGGAACACTGAAGCTTTCTTT,CASSLGQGSRNTEAFF
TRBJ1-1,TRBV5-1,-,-,TGCGCCAGCAGGTCTAGGCCGGAGAACACTGAAGCTTTCTTT,CASRSRPENTEAFF
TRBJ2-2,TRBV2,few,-,TGTGCCAGCACTAGCTCCGGGGAGCTGTTTTTT,CASTSSGELFF
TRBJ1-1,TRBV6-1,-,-,TGTGCCAGCCGTCCCACACCGAACACTGAAGCTTTCTTT,CASRPTPNTEAFF
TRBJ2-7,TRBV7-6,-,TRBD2,TGTGCCAGCAGCTTAGGCTTAGCGGGGGGGCCGGGAGAGCAGTACTTC,CASSLGLAGGPGEQYF
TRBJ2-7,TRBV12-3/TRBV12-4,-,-,TGTGCCAGCACCCCCTCGGGCAGGGGTCGCGAGCAGTACTTC,CASTPSGRGREQYF
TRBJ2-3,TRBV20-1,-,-,TGCAGTGCTAGTTTCCCGGGGGACAACACAGATACGCAGTATTTT,CSASFPGDNTDTQYF
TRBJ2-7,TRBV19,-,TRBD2,TGTGCCAGTAGTACCTCCTCTAGCGGGGTCTACGAGCAGTACTTC,CASSTSSSGVYEQYF
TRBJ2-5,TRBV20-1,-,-,TGCAGTGCTCTCAGACACTCAGGGGAGACCCAGTACTTC,CSALRHSGETQYF
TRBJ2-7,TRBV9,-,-,TGTGCCAGCAGCGTAAGGGTTCCCTGCGAGCAGTACTTC,CASSVRVPCEQYF
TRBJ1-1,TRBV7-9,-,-,TGTGCCAGCAGCTTAGAGGGTAGCGGCACTGAAGCTTTCTTT,CASSLEGSGTEAFF
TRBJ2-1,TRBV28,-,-,TGTGCCAGCAGTCCCCCCCAGGACAGAGGGGGTGAGCAGTTCTTC,CASSPPQDRGGEQFF
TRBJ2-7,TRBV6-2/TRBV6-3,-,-,TGTGCCAGCAGCAACCGACTAGTTTCCTACGAGCAGTACTTC,CASSNRLVSYEQYF
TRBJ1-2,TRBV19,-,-,TGTGCCAGTACCCAAATGGGGGGGCGCAGGTATGGCTACACCTTC,CASTQMGGRRYGYTF
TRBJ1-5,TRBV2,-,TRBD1,TGTGCCAGCAACTATCAGGGGGCACGGGGCAATCAGCCCCAGCATTTT,CASNYQGARGNQPQHF
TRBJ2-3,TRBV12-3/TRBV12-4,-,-,TGTGCCAGCAGTTTACGGCGGACATACACAGATACGCAGTATTTT,CASSLRRTYTDTQYF
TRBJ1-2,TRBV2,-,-,TGTGCCAGCAGGAACGTTGGTGACTACACCTTC,CASRNVGDYTF
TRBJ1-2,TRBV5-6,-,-,TGTGCCAGCAGCTTATTAGGGCAGGACTATGGCTACACCTTC,CASSLLGQDYGYTF
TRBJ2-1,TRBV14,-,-,TGTGCCAGCGGAACCGGGGGTTTTTACAATGAGCAGTTCTTC,CASGTGGFYNEQFF
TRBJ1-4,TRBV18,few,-,TGTGCCAGCTCGAGCAGTGAAAAACTGTTTTTT,CASSSSEKLFF
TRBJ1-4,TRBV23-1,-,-,TGCGCCAGCAGTCATATGGATCGGAAAGGACGGGAAAAACTGTTTTTT,CASSHMDRKGREKLFF
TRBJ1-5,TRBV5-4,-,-,TGTGCCACTTCGGGACTCCCGGAAGGGCCCCAGCATTTT,CATSGLPEGPQHF